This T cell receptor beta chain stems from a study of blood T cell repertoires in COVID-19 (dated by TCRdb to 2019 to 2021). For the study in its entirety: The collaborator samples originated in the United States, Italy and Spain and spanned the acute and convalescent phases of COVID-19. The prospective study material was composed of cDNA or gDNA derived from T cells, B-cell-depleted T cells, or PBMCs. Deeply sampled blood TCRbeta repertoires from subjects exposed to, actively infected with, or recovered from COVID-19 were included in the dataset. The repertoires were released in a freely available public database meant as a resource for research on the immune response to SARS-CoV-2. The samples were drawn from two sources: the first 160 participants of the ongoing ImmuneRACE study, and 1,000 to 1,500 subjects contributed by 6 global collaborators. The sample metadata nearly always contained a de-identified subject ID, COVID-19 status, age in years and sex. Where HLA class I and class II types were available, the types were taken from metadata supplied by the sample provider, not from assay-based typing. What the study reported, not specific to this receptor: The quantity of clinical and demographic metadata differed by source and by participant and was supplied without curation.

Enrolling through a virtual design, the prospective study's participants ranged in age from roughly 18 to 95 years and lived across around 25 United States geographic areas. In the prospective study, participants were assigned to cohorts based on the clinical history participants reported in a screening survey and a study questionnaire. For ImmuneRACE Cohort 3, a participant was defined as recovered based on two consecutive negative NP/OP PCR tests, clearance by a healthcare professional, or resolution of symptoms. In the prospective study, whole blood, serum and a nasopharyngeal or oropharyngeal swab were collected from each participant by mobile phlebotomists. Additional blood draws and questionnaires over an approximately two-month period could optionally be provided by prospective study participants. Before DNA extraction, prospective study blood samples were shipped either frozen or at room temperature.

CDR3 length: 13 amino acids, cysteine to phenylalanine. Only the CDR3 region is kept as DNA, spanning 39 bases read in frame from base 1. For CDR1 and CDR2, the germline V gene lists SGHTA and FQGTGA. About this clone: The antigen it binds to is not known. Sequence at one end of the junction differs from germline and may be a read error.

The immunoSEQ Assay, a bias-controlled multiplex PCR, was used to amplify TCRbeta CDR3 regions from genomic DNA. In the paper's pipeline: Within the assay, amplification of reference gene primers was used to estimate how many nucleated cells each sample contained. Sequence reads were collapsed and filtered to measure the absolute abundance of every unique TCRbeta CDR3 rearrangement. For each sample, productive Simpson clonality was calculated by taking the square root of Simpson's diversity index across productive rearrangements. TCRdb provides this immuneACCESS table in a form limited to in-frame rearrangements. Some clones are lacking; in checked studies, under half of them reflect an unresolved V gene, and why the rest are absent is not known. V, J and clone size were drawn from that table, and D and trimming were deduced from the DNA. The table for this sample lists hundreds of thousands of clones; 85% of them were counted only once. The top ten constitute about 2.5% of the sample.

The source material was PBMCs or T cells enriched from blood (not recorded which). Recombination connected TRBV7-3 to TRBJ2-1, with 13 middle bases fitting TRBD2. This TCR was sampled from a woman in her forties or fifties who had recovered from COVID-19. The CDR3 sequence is CASSLTGTSGVVF. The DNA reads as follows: TGTGCCAGCAGCTTAACGGGGACTAGCGGGGTTGTCTTC.